The rows below give T cell receptor beta chains drawn from one sample of a study of regulatory T cells in long-lasting Graves disease. From the multiplex PCR reads, TCRdb called clonotypes with MiXCR, one entry per CDR3 protein. The sample contains roughly 300,000 distinct CDR3 sequences, about 19% of which appear only once. The sample in question was peripheral blood mononuclear cells (PBMCs), obtained when the disease was refractory, from a patient treated with antithyroid drugs. Every receptor here comes from a female donor with Graves disease. Each CDR3 is given with its conserved first and last residue. D genes are given only for firm matches. Only part of the rows carry a size: once, few, many, or a class if the clone is expanded.

size	V	D	J	CDR3	DNA
-	TRBV6-2/TRBV6-3	-	TRBJ2-4	CASSLSFPTNIQYF	TGTGCCAGCAGCCTTAGTTTTCCTACCAACATTCAGTACTTC
few	TRBV15	-	TRBJ2-5	CATSRGSGRTTYQETQYF	TGTGCCACCAGCAGAGGGTCGGGCAGAACCACGTACCAAGAGACCCAGTACTTC
-	TRBV19	-	TRBJ1-1	CASSTILTDLLEAFF	TGTGCCAGTAGTACAATATTGACCGATCTCCTGGAAGCTTTCTTT
many	TRBV20-1	TRBD2	TRBJ2-5	CSAQALAGEQETQYF	TGCAGTGCCCAGGCACTAGCGGGCGAGCAAGAGACCCAGTACTTC
many	TRBV7-2	-	TRBJ1-2	CASSLSGSDGYTF	TGTGCCAGCAGCTTATCAGGGTCAGACGGCTACACCTTC
few	TRBV7-2	-	TRBJ2-2	CASSERRGVLPGELFF	TGTGCCAGCAGCGAAAGGCGGGGAGTTTTGCCCGGGGAGCTGTTTTTT
many	TRBV7-2	-	TRBJ1-4	CASSFRGEKLFF	TGTGCCAGCAGCTTCCGGGGAGAAAAACTGTTTTTT
few	TRBV7-9	TRBD1	TRBJ1-3	CASSPGQGLGNTIYF	TGTGCCAGCAGCCCCGGACAGGGCCTAGGAAACACCATATATTTT
few	TRBV5-1	-	TRBJ2-7	CASSDVQGAYEQYF	TGCGCCAGCAGCGACGTACAGGGCGCCTACGAGCAGTACTTC
many	TRBV27	-	TRBJ2-2	CASSSNFGELFF	TGTGCCAGCAGTTCGAACTTCGGGGAGCTGTTTTTT
many	TRBV20-1	-	TRBJ1-2	CSARTAGYGYTF	TGCAGTGCTAGGACGGCAGGCTATGGCTACACCTTC